The next 32 T cell receptor beta chains were all read from a single sample in a study of molecular identifiers for immune sequencing clone quantification. TCRdb itself ran the PCR reads through MiXCR, one entry per CDR3 protein. Of over 600,000 distinct CDR3 sequences in the sample, about 20% are singletons; the top ten hold roughly 0.83%. The sequenced material came from naive CD8+ T cells from blood, with Jurkat cell RNA spiked in. The sample's subset: FACS-sorted CD8+CD4-CCR7+CD45RA+ naive T cells. The receptors were sampled from a human donor in good health. Some libraries in this study had Jurkat cell RNA spiked in.

A note on this clonotype: This sequence may be a read error, since a much larger clone differs from it by one base. V usage is TRBV27 and J usage is TRBJ2-3, with D possibly matching TRBD1 (6 bases). Germline CDR1 reads MNHEY; CDR2 reads SMNVEV (reference sequence). There are 16 residues in the CDR3. The V gene lost 3 bases and the J gene lost 6 bases, with 19 bases spanning the gap. CDR3 region: CASSLAGQPKLDTQYF. As DNA, the CDR3 is TGTGCCAGCAGTTTGGCTGGACAGCCGAAGCTTGATACGCAGTATTTT.

Many counts were recorded for this clonotype. The chain employs TRBV4-1 and TRBJ1-2, with TRBD1 identical over 8 bases. Germline loops: CDR1 MGHRA, CDR2 YSYEKL. The CDR3 contains 16 residues. The V and J ends lost 1 base and 0 bases, in that order; junction bases with no gene match: 4. The CDR3 is CASSQGQGPTNYGYTF. The CDR3 DNA reads as TGCGCCAGCAGCCAAGGACAGGGGCCCACTAACTATGGCTACACCTTC.

In this sample, this clonotype turned up many times. V usage is TRBV29-1 and J usage is TRBJ2-5, with D unclear. V was trimmed by 3 bases and J by 2 bases, leaving 4 bases between them. The germline V gene encodes CDR1 SQVTM and CDR2 ANQGSEA. The CDR3 is made up of 11 amino acids. The CDR3 DNA follows: TGCAGCGTTGACAGACAAGAGACCCAGTACTTC. Its translation: CSVDRQETQYF.

This chain uses TRBV4-1 with TRBJ1-1; possible D gene TRBD1, 5 bases. CDR1 is MGHRA and CDR2 is YSYEKL in the germline V gene. V was pared by 4 bases and J by 7 bases, with 16 bases between. The CDR3 consists of 14 residues. The CDR3: CASSLNSRDGEAFF. CDR3 DNA: TGCGCCAGCAGCCTAAATTCCCGGGACGGTGAAGCTTTCTTT.

This clonotype was seen at least ten times. The V gene is TRBV29-1, the J gene TRBJ2-2; D perhaps matches TRBD2 (6 bases). CDR3 length: 12 residues. V was trimmed by 6 bases and J by 5 bases, leaving 10 bases between them. CDR1 is SQVTM, CDR2 ANQGSEA, per germline. CDR3 sequence (DNA): TGCAGCGTCCCTCGGGGGACCGGGGAGCTGTTTTTT. Translated: CSVPRGTGELFF.

This clonotype was recorded at least ten times. The V gene is TRBV20-1, the J gene TRBJ1-5; the D is unclear. This CDR3 has 16 amino acids. V was pared by 3 bases and J by 1 base, with 16 bases between. Germline V gene data show CDR1 as DFQATT and CDR2 as SNEGSKA (reference sequence). CDR3: CSARGRVGSSNQPQHF. The CDR3 bases are TGCAGTGCTAGGGGGAGGGTCGGTTCGAGCAATCAGCCCCAGCATTTT.

This clonotype has a count of ten or more. A read error may produce the germline difference seen at one junction end. The chain recombines TRBV7-7 with TRBJ2-5; D is perhaps TRBD2 (6 bases). Looked up from germline, CDR1 is SSHAT and CDR2 is FNYEAQ (reference sequence). This CDR3 is built from 16 residues. The CDR3 nucleotides read TGTGCTAGCAGCCATCCTAGCGAGGTTGGCCAAGAGACCCAGTACTTC. This codes for CASSHPSEVGQETQYF.

This clonotype was seen repeatedly, ten times or more. The chain links TRBV12-5 to TRBJ2-5; 10 bases are a match to TRBD1. Germline V gene sequence: CDR1 LGHNT, CDR2 FRNRAP. Trimming took 6 bases from V and 3 from J; bases not matched to a gene: 7. This CDR3 region has 15 residues. The CDR3 reads CASGASGTGEETQYF. CDR3 bases: TGTGCTAGTGGGGCCTCCGGGACAGGGGAAGAGACCCAGTACTTC.

This clonotype was counted between two and nine times. The rearrangement joins TRBV27 to TRBJ1-1, with 11 positions matching TRBD1. The CDR3 runs to 18 residues. V lost 1 base, J lost 3 bases, and 10 bases stayed unmatched. Germline V lookup: CDR1 MNHEY, CDR2 SMNVEV (reference sequence). CDR3 region: CASSLLARTGGGHTEAFF. In nucleotides, the CDR3 is TGTGCCAGCAGTTTATTAGCCCGGACAGGGGGCGGCCACACTGAAGCTTTCTTT.

The chain combines TRBV27 with TRBJ1-2; perhaps TRBD1 as D (5 bases). There are 15 residues in the CDR3. Trimming took 3 bases from V and 0 from J, leaving 11 bases between them. Germline CDR1 reads MNHEY; CDR2 reads SMNVEV (reference sequence). CDR3 loop: CASSLAGPANYGYTF. CDR3 coding DNA: TGTGCCAGCAGTTTGGCAGGGCCAGCTAACTATGGCTACACCTTC.

To note about this clonotype: The junction departs from the called germline gene at one end, perhaps through a read error. The chain combines TRBV12-3 or TRBV12-4 with TRBJ2-2; tentatively, D is TRBD2 (5 bases). This CDR3 has 14 residues. CDR3 region: CASSFDTNTGELLF. The CDR3 region has the DNA TGTGCCAGCAGTTTCGACACGAACACCGGGGAGCTGCTTTTT.

The table lists this clonotype with a few counts. The chain has TRBV6-2 or TRBV6-3 and TRBJ1-2; D may be TRBD1 (5 bases). Looked up from germline, CDR1 is MNHEY and CDR2 is SVGEGT. This CDR3 is built from 13 residues. V lost 8 bases and J 4 bases, leaving 14 bases between the germline ends. Here the CDR3 reads CASLSGDLYGYTF. The CDR3 bases are TGTGCCAGCCTAAGCGGGGACCTCTATGGCTACACCTTC.

This clonotype was observed a single time. Just one base apart from a much larger clone, this may be a read error. The chain recombines TRBV7-2 with TRBJ2-7; 7 nucleotides align to TRBD2. CDR1 and CDR2 (germline): SGHTA, FQGNSA. V lost 2 bases, J lost 2 bases, and 6 bases stayed unmatched. This CDR3 contains 15 residues. The CDR3 DNA sequence: TGTGCCAGCAGCTTATGGGGGGGGGAGACCTACGAGCAGTACTTC. Amino acid sequence: CASSLWGGETYEQYF.

This clonotype was counted many times. The chain is built from TRBV6-2 or TRBV6-3 and TRBJ2-5; TRBD2 matches 12 bases. Germline V gives CDR1 MNHEY, CDR2 SVGEGT. With 2 bases clipped from V and 5 bases from J, the junction kept 6 bases outside the gene matches. The CDR3 is 16 amino acids. This CDR3 reads CASSYPGLAGLETQYF. CDR3 sequence (DNA): TGTGCCAGCAGTTACCCTGGACTAGCGGGATTGGAGACCCAGTACTTC.

This clonotype came up a few times. The J gene is TRBJ1-4, the V gene TRBV20-1; D is uncertain. CDR3 length equals 15 residues. V was pared by 0 bases and J by 0 bases, with 8 bases between. Germline V gene data show CDR1 as DFQATT and CDR2 as SNEGSKA (reference sequence). This chain's CDR3 is CSARDHRTTNEKLFF. Written as DNA, the CDR3 is TGCAGTGCTAGAGATCACCGCACAACTAATGAAAAACTGTTTTTT.

The chain employs TRBV6-2 or TRBV6-3 and TRBJ2-3; D is possibly TRBD1 or TRBD2 (5 bases each). Germline V CDR1 and CDR2: MNHEY, SVGEGT. V was clipped by 2 bases and J by 2 bases, with 17 bases between them. This CDR3 is 17 amino acids long. DNA for the CDR3: TGTGCCAGCAGTTACGCCCCACAGCAGGGAGCCACAGATACGCAGTATTTT. Amino acid sequence: CASSYAPQQGATDTQYF.

This clonotype was picked up many times. The V and J genes are TRBV6-5 and TRBJ2-1, with TRBD2 identical over 7 bases. This CDR3 region has 12 residues. After removal of 9 bases from V and 7 bases from J, the junction contained 6 bases not matched to a gene. CDR1 MNHEY and CDR2 SVGAGI come from the germline V gene. The CDR3: CASWTSWNEQFF. The CDR3 nucleotides read TGTGCCAGTTGGACTAGTTGGAATGAGCAGTTCTTC.

V is TRBV27 and J is TRBJ2-7; perhaps D is TRBD1 or TRBD2 (5 bases each). The CDR3 is 14 residues long. Trimming took 5 bases from V and 5 from J, leaving 16 bases between them. The germline V gene has CDR1 MNHEY and CDR2 SMNVEV (reference sequence). In DNA, the CDR3 is TGTGCCAGCAGTCCAGGGACGGCTGGCAACGAGCAGTACTTC. Its protein product is CASSPGTAGNEQYF.

This clonotype was seen ten or more times. The gene calls are TRBV10-3 and TRBJ2-1, with 12 positions matching TRBD2. The germline gives CDR1 ENHRY, CDR2 SYGVKD. CDR3 length: 16 residues. The J segment lost 10 bases and the V segment lost 6 bases, leaving 13 bases of the junction unmatched. This chain's CDR3 is CAISRGASGRAWEQFF. The CDR3 bases are TGTGCCATCAGCCGCGGGGCTAGCGGGAGGGCCTGGGAGCAGTTCTTC.

The CDR3 DNA follows: TGTGCCAGCCCCGGTTTGGGGTACGGCTACACCTTC. Protein sequence: CASPGLGYGYTF. The chain uses TRBV2 and TRBJ1-2, with D uncertain. This CDR3 is 12 amino acids long. The germline gives CDR1 SNHLY, CDR2 FYNNEI. The V end was cut by 8 bases, the J end by 8 bases, with 15 bases between. Full variable domain (outside the CDR3, taken from reference TRBV2 and TRBJ1-2): EPEVTQTPSHQVTQMGQEVILRCVPISNHLYFYWYRQILGQKVEFLVSFYNNEISEKSEIFDDQFSVERPDGSNFTLKIRSTKLEDSAMYFCASPGLGYGYTFGSGTRLTVV.

This clonotype was counted many times. The chain couples TRBV7-2 to TRBJ2-1, with D maybe TRBD2 (5 bases). The CDR3 has 13 residues. Trimming took 5 bases from V and 6 from J, leaving 11 bases between them. Germline lookup yields CDR1 SGHTA and CDR2 FQGNSA. CDR3 in amino acids: CASSKRGFNEQFF. In DNA form, the CDR3 reads TGTGCCAGCAGCAAGAGAGGGTTCAATGAGCAGTTCTTC.

Details on this clonotype: This may arise from a read error, as a much more abundant clone is one base away. This chain links TRBV4-3 with TRBJ1-6; D might be TRBD1 (5 bases). There are 15 residues in the CDR3. The germline CDR1 and CDR2 sequences are LGHNA and YSLEER. The CDR3 loop reads CASSQDQDTNSPIHF. The CDR3 bases are TGCGCCAGCAGCCAAGACCAGGACACAAATTCACCCATCCACTTT.

Comments on this clonotype: The final CDR3 position lacks the conserved phenylalanine or tryptophan, pointing to a likely read error. This chain connects TRBV7-6 to TRBJ1-4; D uncertain. This CDR3 is 14 amino acids long. The germline V gene encodes CDR1 SGHVS and CDR2 FNYEAQ. Trimming removed 7 bases from V and 3 bases from J, with 12 bases in between. CDR3: CASKVNAANEKLFS. In DNA, the CDR3 is TGTGCCAGCAAAGTAAATGCAGCTAATGAAAAACTGTTTTCT.

The J gene is TRBJ2-7, the V gene TRBV11-3, with 9 bases aligning to TRBD1. Trimming cost V 6 bases and J 5 bases; bases outside gene matches: 17. This CDR3 has 17 amino acids. Germline assignment: CDR1 SGHNT and CDR2 YENEEA. This CDR3 reads CASRVCMDRGFLDEQYF. The CDR3 DNA is TGTGCCAGCAGGGTTTGCATGGACAGGGGCTTTTTGGACGAGCAGTACTTC. Variable domain in full (rest from reference TRBV11-3 and TRBJ2-7): EAGVVQSPRYKIIEKKQPVAFWCNPISGHNTLYWYLQNLGQGPELLIRYENEEAVDDSQLPKDRFSAERLKGVDSTLKIQPAELGDSAVYLCASRVCMDRGFLDEQYFGPGTRLTVT.

This clonotype was observed a few times. The chain employs TRBV14 and TRBJ2-2, with D perhaps matching TRBD1 (5 bases). Germline-derived CDR1 and CDR2 are SGHDN and FVKESK. The CDR3 consists of 16 residues. V was trimmed by 1 base and J by 1 base, leaving 10 bases between them. The DNA of the CDR3 is TGTGCCAGCAGCCAAGTCTCAGGGCTGAACACCGGGGAGCTGTTTTTT. Amino acids: CASSQVSGLNTGELFF.

This clonotype was found many times. This chain links TRBV6-2 or TRBV6-3 with TRBJ2-3, with D perhaps given as TRBD1 or TRBD2 (5 bases each). This CDR3 has 16 residues. Trimming pared 4 bases from V and 4 bases from J, leaving 18 bases between. Per the germline V gene, CDR1 is MNHEY and CDR2 is SVGEGT. CDR3 in DNA: TGTGCCAGCAGTTTAATGGCTTCAGAGGGGCCAGATACGCAGTATTTT. This gives the protein CASSLMASEGPDTQYF.

J is TRBJ2-5 and V is TRBV4-1; the D is unclear. There are 15 residues in the CDR3. Germline-derived CDR1 and CDR2 are MGHRA and YSYEKL. V was trimmed by 3 bases and J by 3 bases, leaving 14 bases between them. The CDR3 DNA reads as TGCGCCAGCAGCCAGACCGACCTAACCGAAGAGACCCAGTACTTC. It encodes CASSQTDLTEETQYF.

The V and J genes are TRBV3-1 and TRBJ2-1, with a possible D match to TRBD2 (6 bases). The CDR3 runs 15 residues. The V end lost 0 bases, the J end lost 6 bases, and 12 bases lay between the germline ends. Germline V lookup: CDR1 LGHDT, CDR2 YNNKEL (reference sequence). The CDR3 sequence is CASSQDTGVTNEQFF. For the CDR3, the DNA is TGTGCCAGCAGCCAAGATACGGGGGTTACCAATGAGCAGTTCTTC.

This clonotype was picked up many times. The rearrangement links TRBV29-1 to TRBJ2-6; tentatively, D is TRBD2 (5 bases). Germline CDR1 is SQVTM and CDR2 is ANQGSEA. The CDR3 has 14 amino acids. V lost 8 bases, J lost 0 bases, and 11 bases lay in between. The CDR3 sequence: CSTLDSSGANVLTF. CDR3 bases: TGCAGCACCTTGGACTCCTCTGGGGCCAACGTCCTGACTTTC.

J is TRBJ2-1 and V is TRBV30; D perhaps matches TRBD2 (5 bases). The CDR3 spans 16 residues. The V and J ends lost 5 bases and 0 bases respectively, with 17 bases between them. CDR1 is GTSNPN, CDR2 SVGIG, per germline (reference sequence). The CDR3 nucleotides read TGTGCCTGGGAGGGCTGGAGCGCCGTCTCCTACAATGAGCAGTTCTTC. Protein sequence: CAWEGWSAVSYNEQFF.

The sample holds a few counts of this clonotype. V is TRBV9 and J is TRBJ2-7, with no clear D. CDR1 is SGDLS, CDR2 YYNGEE, per germline. Trimming took 0 bases from V and 0 from J, leaving 13 bases between them. The CDR3 totals 16 residues. The CDR3 protein is CASSVGSGPFSYEQYF. The DNA for the CDR3 is TGTGCCAGCAGCGTAGGTAGTGGACCCTTCTCCTACGAGCAGTACTTC. The variable domain in full, with the rest retrieved from reference TRBV9 and TRBJ2-7, is DSGVTQTPKHLITATGQRVTLRCSPRSGDLSVYWYQQSLDQGLQFLIQYYNGEERAKGNILERFSAQQFPDLHSELNLSSLELGDSALYFCASSVGSGPFSYEQYFGPGTRLTVT.

This clonotype has ten or more counts. CDR3 DNA sequence: TGTGCCTGGAGTATCCCCGGACTAGCGGGTTACACCGGGGAGCTGTTTTTT. Protein product: CAWSIPGLAGYTGELFF. This chain uses TRBV30 with TRBJ2-2, with 11 bases that match TRBD2. V dropped 2 bases and J dropped 3; count of bases not matched to a gene: 8. CDR3 size: 17 residues. The V gene's germline CDR1 is GTSNPN and CDR2 SVGIG (reference sequence).